One and the same sample provided the 30 T cell receptor beta chains below, sequenced in a study of shared clonotypes between healthy human individuals. The table came from immunoSEQ multiplex PCR; TCRdb's copy has only in-frame clones and leaves some out. The data contain about 480,000 clones, 75% to 80% of them singletons. Sequences were obtained from PBMCs. The receptors were gathered from a woman aged 40-49 years in good health. Some clones in this sample may be carry-over from other donors' samples.

The rearrangement uses TRBV6-1 and TRBJ2-2; perhaps D is TRBD1 or TRBD2 (5 bases each). Trimming took 2 bases from V and 6 from J, leaving 16 bases between them. Per the germline V gene, CDR1 is MNHNS and CDR2 is SASEGT. The length of the CDR3 is 16 residues. CDR3 region: CASSEMVGEGAGELFF. The CDR3 bases are TGTGCCAGCAGTGAAATGGTGGGGGAAGGCGCCGGGGAGCTGTTTTTT.

The chain links TRBV5-5 to TRBJ2-7; D may be TRBD1 (5 bases). The CDR3 loop spans 17 amino acids. Germline V gives CDR1 SGHKS, CDR2 YYEKEE (reference sequence). V was clipped by 4 bases and J by 3 bases, with 23 bases between them. CDR3 nucleotides: TGTGCCAGCAGCAAAGGACAAACCTTCGGGCCGATCTACGAGCAGTACTTC. Protein sequence: CASSKGQTFGPIYEQYF. Full variable domain (rest looked up from reference TRBV5-5 and TRBJ2-7): DAGVTQSPTHLIKTRGQQVTLRCSPISGHKSVSWYQQVLGQGPQFIFQYYEKEERGRGNFPDRFSARQFPNYSSELNVNALLLGDSALYLCASSKGQTFGPIYEQYFGPGTRLTVT.

The chain recombines TRBV7-2 with TRBJ1-3; 7 nucleotides line up with TRBD1. With 5 bases clipped from V and 0 bases from J, the junction kept 7 bases outside the gene matches. The germline V gene encodes CDR1 SGHTA and CDR2 FQGNSA. The CDR3 loop spans 16 amino acids. In nucleotides, the CDR3 is TGTGCCAGCAGCATCTACAGGGGAGGCTCTGGAAACACCATATATTTT. Its protein is CASSIYRGGSGNTIYF.

In DNA form, the CDR3 reads TGTGCCAGCGCGCCACGGACAGCCCAAGAGACCCAGTACTTC. Its translation is CASAPRTAQETQYF. The chain has TRBV16 and TRBJ2-5; weak D call: TRBD1 (6 bases). The germline V gene encodes CDR1 KGHSY and CDR2 FQNENV. V lost 8 bases, J lost 1 base, and 14 bases lay in between. This CDR3 has 14 amino acids.

This chain uses TRBV21-1 with TRBJ2-1; the table's D call, TRBD1, was not checked against the DNA. TRBV21-1 is a known pseudogene. This CDR3 is built from 12 residues. For the CDR3, the DNA is TGTGCCAGCCTAAAGGGGGCTGCTGAGCAGTTCTTC. This translates into CASLKGAAEQFF.

The chain recombines TRBV11-2 with TRBJ2-1; 8 positions match TRBD1. CDR1 SGHAT and CDR2 FQNNGV come from the germline V gene. The CDR3 contains 20 residues. The junction had 18 bases not matched to a gene; V was cut back by 0 bases and J by 5 bases. CDR3 in amino acids: CASSLDTADRGLLPDNEQFF. CDR3 bases: TGTGCCAGCAGCTTAGATACGGCCGACAGGGGCCTATTACCTGACAATGAGCAGTTCTTC.

The V gene is TRBV7-3, the J gene TRBJ2-1, with TRBD2 matching over 9 bases. Germline loops: CDR1 SGHTA, CDR2 FQGTGA. Germline trimming cut 2 bases from V and 10 bases from J; bases unmatched to any gene: 12. The CDR3 is 16 amino acids. The CDR3 bases are TGTGCCAGCAGCTTACGACAGCCGGGACTAGCTTCCGAGCAGTTCTTC. Translating it yields CASSLRQPGLASEQFF. Full variable domain (missing parts from reference TRBV7-3 and TRBJ2-1): GAGVSQTPSNKVTEKGKYVELRCDPISGHTALYWYRQSLGQGPEFLIYFQGTGAADDSGLPNDRFFAVRPEGSVSTLKIQRTERGDSAVYLCASSLRQPGLASEQFFGPGTRLTVL.

The chain is built from TRBV13 and TRBJ2-7; D gene unclear. The germline CDR1 and CDR2 sequences are PRHDT and FYEKMQ (reference sequence). Trimming removed 0 bases at V and 2 bases at J, with 8 bases between. The CDR3 contains 14 residues. The CDR3 coding sequence is TGTGCCAGCAGCTTAGGTCGGAGAACCTACGAGCAGTACTTC. It specifies CASSLGRRTYEQYF. Based on the CDR3 plus reference TRBV13 and TRBJ2-7, the full variable domain is AAGVIQSPRHLIKEKRETATLKCYPIPRHDTVYWYQQGPGQDPQFLISFYEKMQSDKGSIPDRFSAQQFSDYHSELNMSSLELGDSALYFCASSLGRRTYEQYFGPGTRLTVT.

This clone was seen just once. V is TRBV9 and J is TRBJ2-1; 7 bases align to TRBD1. CDR1 is SGDLS, CDR2 YYNGEE, per germline. The CDR3 loop spans 15 amino acids. The V and J ends lost 0 bases and 2 bases, in that order; junction bases with no gene match: 2. CDR3 region: CASSVAGTAYNEQFF. The CDR3 coding sequence is TGTGCCAGCAGCGTAGCTGGGACAGCCTACAATGAGCAGTTCTTC. The full variable domain, rest sourced from reference TRBV9 and TRBJ2-1, is DSGVTQTPKHLITATGQRVTLRCSPRSGDLSVYWYQQSLDQGLQFLIQYYNGEERAKGNILERFSAQQFPDLHSELNLSSLELGDSALYFCASSVAGTAYNEQFFGPGTRLTVL.

This clone was seen a handful of times. The chain joins TRBV7-9 to TRBJ1-1; no definite D call. CDR3 length equals 13 residues. From germline, CDR1 is SEHNR and CDR2 FQNEAQ (reference sequence). V gave up 5 bases and J gave up 2 bases, with 9 bases separating them. The CDR3 region is CASSPYFNTEAFF. The DNA for the CDR3 is TGTGCCAGCAGCCCTTATTTTAACACTGAAGCTTTCTTT.

This chain links TRBV21-1 with TRBJ2-1; the tabulated D call, TRBD2, remains unverified against the DNA. TRBV21-1 constitutes a pseudogene. CDR3 size: 18 residues. The CDR3 loop reads CASSKERGSLAGEDEQFF. The CDR3 DNA reads TGTGCCAGCAGCAAAGAGAGGGGGTCACTAGCGGGAGAAGATGAGCAGTTCTTC.

The CDR3 here is CASYRDTEAFF. The CDR3 bases are TGTGCCAGTTACAGGGACACTGAAGCTTTCTTT. This rearrangement joins TRBV11-1 to TRBJ1-1; tentative D call: TRBD1 (6 bases). The CDR3 is 11 amino acids. V dropped 9 bases and J dropped 3 bases, with 8 bases sitting between them. CDR1 SGHAT and CDR2 FQDESV come from the germline V gene (reference sequence).

The J gene is TRBJ2-5, the V gene TRBV19; 13 positions agree with TRBD2. The CDR3 covers 16 residues. The V gene's germline CDR1 is LNHDA and CDR2 SQIVND (reference sequence). The J segment lost 4 bases and the V segment lost 4 bases, leaving 6 bases of the junction unmatched. DNA of the CDR3: TGTGCCAGTAGTACTAGGACTAGCGGGAGATCAGAGACCCAGTACTTC. Its protein is CASSTRTSGRSETQYF.

The V and J genes are TRBV5-1 and TRBJ1-1; tentative D call: TRBD1 (5 bases). V was shortened by 4 bases and J by 9 bases, with 16 bases between the two germline ends. Germline V gives CDR1 SGHRS, CDR2 YFSETQ. The CDR3 covers 13 residues. CDR3 loop: CASSPRVGEKAFF. DNA of the CDR3: TGCGCCAGCAGCCCCCGGGTGGGGGAGAAAGCTTTCTTT.

This clone was counted many times. This rearrangement joins TRBV15 to TRBJ2-1, with 8 bases lining up with TRBD2. Germline V gene data show CDR1 as LNHNV and CDR2 as YYDKDF (reference sequence). The ends lost 3 bases at V and 9 bases at J; junction bases unmatched: 4. CDR3 length equals 13 residues. The CDR3 spells CATSSRTSSEQFF. CDR3 coding DNA: TGTGCCACCAGCAGCCGGACTAGCAGTGAGCAGTTCTTC.

This clone was picked up a small number of times. The chain has TRBV7-2 and TRBJ1-2; D gene unclear. CDR3 length: 13 amino acids. V lost 0 bases to trimming and J lost 4 bases, with 6 bases between them. CDR1 is SGHTA and CDR2 is FQGNSA in the germline V gene. The CDR3 DNA is TGTGCCAGCAGCTTAGCGTCCGGCTATGGCTACACCTTC. Amino acids: CASSLASGYGYTF.

The gene calls are TRBV4-3 and TRBJ1-5; unclear D gene. V gave up 0 bases and J gave up 0 bases, with 12 bases separating them. The CDR3 runs to 17 residues. Germline V gives CDR1 LGHNA, CDR2 YSLEER. The CDR3 DNA is TGCGCCAGCAGCCAAGATCTCCCAGCCTATAGCAATCAGCCCCAGCATTTT. It yields the protein CASSQDLPAYSNQPQHF.

In its sample, this clone was seen once. J is TRBJ2-3 and V is TRBV10-2; D possibly uses TRBD1 or TRBD2 (5 bases each). The CDR3 runs 17 residues. Germline-derived CDR1 and CDR2 are WSHSY and SAAADI. Deletions cut 6 bases from V and 2 bases from J, with 21 bases between. CDR3 nucleotide sequence: TGCGCCAGCAGAGATAGTGCCGGGACCGTGAACACAGATACGCAGTATTTT. Translation gives CASRDSAGTVNTDTQYF.

V usage is TRBV5-5 and J usage is TRBJ1-1; D is possibly TRBD1 (6 bases). The germline V gene encodes CDR1 SGHKS and CDR2 YYEKEE (reference sequence). The CDR3 covers 14 residues. Trimming took off 0 bases at V and 5 bases at J, with 11 bases between the two ends. The CDR3 protein is CASSLVGGQTEAFF. CDR3 sequence (DNA): TGTGCCAGCAGCTTGGTCGGGGGACAAACTGAAGCTTTCTTT. Full variable domain (missing parts from reference TRBV5-5 and TRBJ1-1): DAGVTQSPTHLIKTRGQQVTLRCSPISGHKSVSWYQQVLGQGPQFIFQYYEKEERGRGNFPDRFSARQFPNYSSELNVNALLLGDSALYLCASSLVGGQTEAFFGQGTRLTVV.

The rearrangement joins TRBV7-2 to TRBJ2-7; possible D gene TRBD1, 6 bases. The CDR3 contains 13 residues. Between the trimmed V and J ends, which lost 2 bases and 3 bases, there was a span of 8 bases. In germline, CDR1 is SGHTA, CDR2 FQGNSA. This CDR3 reads CASSLSGDYEQYF. The CDR3 nucleotides read TGTGCCAGCAGCTTATCAGGGGACTACGAGCAGTACTTC. Filled out from reference TRBV7-2 and TRBJ2-7, the complete variable domain reads GAGVSQSPSNKVTEKGKDVELRCDPISGHTALYWYRQSLGQGLEFLIYFQGNSAPDKSGLPSDRFSAERTGGSVSTLTIQRTQQEDSAVYLCASSLSGDYEQYFGPGTRLTVT.

The V and J genes are TRBV5-1 and TRBJ2-1; 7 nucleotides line up with TRBD1. CDR3 length equals 15 residues. Trimming removed 0 bases from V and 5 bases from J; junction bases left unmatched: 5. Germline V gene sequence: CDR1 SGHRS, CDR2 YFSETQ. CDR3 sequence (DNA): TGCGCCAGCAGCTTGGCCCCGACAGGGAACAATGAGCAGTTCTTC. It is translated as CASSLAPTGNNEQFF.

This clone was recorded many times. CDR3 sequence (DNA): TGTGCCAGTAGTATGCGGGACCGCAGTAAAGCTTTCTTT. Residues: CASSMRDRSKAFF. This rearrangement joins TRBV19 to TRBJ1-1; D might be TRBD1 (5 bases). The CDR3 consists of 13 residues. V lost 3 bases, J lost 9 bases, and 14 bases lay in between. Per germline, CDR1 LNHDA and CDR2 SQIVND (reference sequence). The entire variable domain, with the rest obtained from reference TRBV19 and TRBJ1-1, is as follows: DGGITQSPKYLFRKEGQNVTLSCEQNLNHDAMYWYRQDPGQGLRLIYYSQIVNDFQKGDIAEGYSVSREKKESFPLTVTSAQKNPTAFYLCASSMRDRSKAFFGQGTRLTVV.

The chain links TRBV28 to TRBJ2-1; 7 bases are shared with TRBD2. Germline CDR1 reads MDHEN; CDR2 reads SYDVKM. Trimming at V came to 6 bases and at J to 3 bases, leaving 11 bases not matched to a gene. This CDR3 has 16 residues. The CDR3 region is CASRGRTRLSYNEQFF. As DNA, the CDR3 is TGTGCCAGCAGAGGAAGGACTAGACTTAGCTACAATGAGCAGTTCTTC.

The chain combines TRBV27 with TRBJ1-5; a possible D gene is TRBD1 (5 bases). CDR3 length equals 14 residues. V gave up 5 bases and J gave up 1 base, with 9 bases separating them. Germline loops: CDR1 MNHEY, CDR2 SMNVEV (reference sequence). The CDR3 here is CASSPSGSNQPQHF. CDR3 bases: TGTGCCAGCAGTCCCTCAGGGAGCAATCAGCCCCAGCATTTT.

The rearrangement links TRBV7-9 to TRBJ2-2; 8 nucleotides align to TRBD1. Germline CDR1 is SEHNR and CDR2 is FQNEAQ (reference sequence). V lost 5 bases to trimming and J lost 4 bases; unmatched junction nucleotides: 6. The CDR3 totals 15 residues. The CDR3, as DNA: TGTGCCAGCAGCCCTCAACAGGGGGGCACCGGGGAGCTGTTTTTT. This gives the protein CASSPQQGGTGELFF. The variable domain in full, with the rest retrieved from reference TRBV7-9 and TRBJ2-2, is DTGVSQNPRHKITKRGQNVTFRCDPISEHNRLYWYRQTLGQGPEFLTYFQNEAQLEKSRLLSDRFSAERPKGSFSTLEIQRTEQGDSAMYLCASSPQQGGTGELFFGEGSRLTVL.

The chain couples TRBV27 to TRBJ2-7; 9 bases line up with TRBD1. The CDR3 extends over 17 amino acids. V shed 10 bases and J 2 bases; nucleotides not matched to a gene: 18. Germline V CDR1 and CDR2: MNHEY, SMNVEV (reference sequence). The CDR3 here is CATQKRSPGQGTYEQYF. CDR3 in DNA: TGTGCCACCCAAAAACGAAGCCCGGGACAGGGTACCTACGAGCAGTACTTC.

This clone was observed a few times. The chain joins TRBV5-5 to TRBJ2-3; 10 bases are shared with TRBD2. CDR3 length: 17 amino acids. V gave up 0 bases and J gave up 4 bases; unmatched junction bases: 8. Germline V gene lookup returns CDR1 SGHKS and CDR2 YYEKEE (reference sequence). This CDR3 reads CASSLAGLAVRADTQYF. The DNA of the CDR3 is TGTGCCAGCAGCTTGGCCGGACTAGCGGTAAGGGCAGATACGCAGTATTTT.

V is TRBV21-1 and J is TRBJ1-5. TRBV21-1 is shown as a pseudogene. The CDR3 sequence is 15 residues long. The chain's CDR3 is CASSKRDGSNQPQHF. The CDR3 bases are TGTGCCAGCAGCAAAAGGGACGGGAGCAATCAGCCCCAGCATTTT.

This clone was recorded once. This chain joins TRBV19 and TRBJ1-4, with TRBD1 as a possible D gene (5 bases). Germline CDR1 and CDR2: LNHDA and SQIVND (reference sequence). This CDR3 has 13 amino acids. Trimming took off 5 bases at V and 12 bases at J, with 16 bases between the two ends. The CDR3 sequence: CASSLGTYLELFF. CDR3 in DNA: TGTGCCAGTAGTCTCGGGACGTATTTGGAACTGTTTTTT.

The chain couples TRBV2 to TRBJ2-7, with a weak D call TRBD2 (7 bases). CDR1 and CDR2 from the germline V gene are SNHLY and FYNNEI. The CDR3 covers 14 residues. Trimming took 6 bases from V and 5 from J, leaving 17 bases between them. Written as DNA, the CDR3 is TGTGCCAGCAGGCGGGGGCAGGCTTCCGACGAGCAGTACTTC. Its translation is CASRRGQASDEQYF.